These 32 T cell receptor beta chains originate from one sample sequenced in a study of blood T cell repertoires in COVID-19. The protocol was immunoSEQ multiplex PCR, while the TCRdb copy is restricted to in-frame clones and leaves out a portion. This repertoire shows about 160,000 clones, 87% found once; its top ten account for approximately 6.2%. The specimen was peripheral blood. The receptors derive from an elderly man with acute or convalescent COVID-19.

This clone has only a few counts. V usage is TRBV11-3 and J usage is TRBJ2-3; D gene uncertain. The CDR3 contains 15 residues. The germline CDR1 and CDR2 sequences are SGHNT and YENEEA. The V gene lost 5 bases and the J gene lost 2 bases, with 14 bases spanning the gap. CDR3 in amino acids: CASSPSSASTDTQYF. In nucleotides, the CDR3 is TGTGCCAGCAGCCCCTCGTCAGCGTCCACAGATACGCAGTATTTT.

This clone came up a few times. The rearrangement joins TRBV3-1 (or the pseudogene TRBV3-2) to TRBJ2-3; TRBD2 matches 14 bases. The germline gives CDR1 LGHDT, CDR2 YNNKEL (reference sequence). This CDR3 comprises 15 residues. The V segment lost 4 bases and the J segment 8 bases; nucleotides outside the gene matches: 5. The CDR3 sequence: CASSPGLAGVGTQYF. CDR3 nucleotide sequence: TGTGCCAGCAGCCCGGGACTAGCGGGAGTTGGTACGCAGTATTTT.

V gene TRBV3-1 (or the pseudogene TRBV3-2) combines with J gene TRBJ1-6; D not resolved. Germline V CDR1 and CDR2: LGHDT, YNNKEL (reference sequence). The CDR3 runs to 17 residues. The germline V and J ends were trimmed by 4 bases and 3 bases, with 16 bases remaining between them. The CDR3 sequence: CASSRFSPGDYNSPLHF. Here the CDR3 DNA reads TGTGCCAGCAGCCGATTCTCACCCGGGGACTATAATTCACCCCTCCACTTT.

The chain recombines TRBV20-1 with TRBJ1-5, with D maybe TRBD1 (5 bases). This CDR3 is 14 amino acids long. Germline-derived CDR1 and CDR2 are DFQATT and SNEGSKA (reference sequence). Trimming stripped 3 bases from V and 7 bases from J, with 16 bases between. CDR3 amino acids: CSASPRALGQPQHF. CDR3 nucleotides: TGCAGTGCTAGTCCCAGGGCCCTCGGACAGCCCCAGCATTTT.

V is TRBV6-1 and J is TRBJ1-2; 8 nucleotides line up with TRBD1. This CDR3 has 14 amino acids. Germline trimming cut 0 bases from V and 5 bases from J; bases unmatched to any gene: 2. Germline V lookup: CDR1 MNHNS, CDR2 SASEGT. CDR3 protein: CASSEAQGAYGYTF. The CDR3 DNA sequence: TGTGCCAGCAGTGAAGCTCAGGGGGCATATGGCTACACCTTC.

The J gene is TRBJ2-2, the V gene TRBV5-5, with TRBD1 matching 10 bases. Germline loops: CDR1 SGHKS, CDR2 YYEKEE (reference sequence). This CDR3 has 15 amino acids. J lost 5 bases, V lost 0 bases, and 1 base had no gene match. In DNA, the CDR3 is TGTGCCAGCAGCTTGGGGACAGGGGGTACCGGGGAGCTGTTTTTT. It is translated as CASSLGTGGTGELFF.

Concerning this clone itself: This same CDR3 is encoded by further DNA sequences in the sample. The V and J genes are TRBV28 and TRBJ2-5, with 10 bases lining up with TRBD2. J gave up 4 bases and V 5 bases, and 1 base lay outside the gene matches. Germline V CDR1 and CDR2: MDHEN, SYDVKM. This CDR3 is built from 13 residues. CDR3 sequence (DNA): TGTGCCAGCAGTCTAGCGGGGGCAGAGACCCAGTACTTC. Translating gives CASSLAGAETQYF. Together with reference TRBV28 and TRBJ2-5, the CDR3 gives the full variable domain: DVKVTQSSRYLVKRTGEKVFLECVQDMDHENMFWYRQDPGLGLRLIYFSYDVKMKEKGDIPEGYSVSREKKERFSLILESASTNQTSMYLCASSLAGAETQYFGPGTRLLVL.

The V call is TRBV10-3, the J call TRBJ2-6; tentatively, D is TRBD2 (7 bases). Looked up from germline, CDR1 is ENHRY and CDR2 is SYGVKD. Trimming cost V 0 bases and J 2 bases, with 11 bases left between them. This CDR3 has 17 amino acids. The CDR3 loop is CAISESGGRAGANVLTF. The CDR3 coding sequence is TGTGCCATCAGTGAGTCAGGGGGGAGGGCTGGGGCCAACGTCCTGACTTTC.

This clone was counted once. The J gene is TRBJ1-1, the V gene TRBV7-9; tentatively, D is TRBD1 (5 bases). The V end was cut by 5 bases, the J end by 5 bases, with 12 bases between. CDR3 size: 13 residues. CDR1 SEHNR and CDR2 FQNEAQ come from the germline V gene (reference sequence). CDR3 region: CASSQSRVTEAFF. Written as DNA, the CDR3 is TGTGCCAGCAGCCAGAGCAGGGTTACTGAAGCTTTCTTT.

A few counts support this clone. The rearrangement uses TRBV10-2 and TRBJ1-2, with D tentatively TRBD1 (5 bases). This CDR3 contains 12 residues. V gave up 6 bases and J gave up 6 bases, with 11 bases separating them. From germline, CDR1 is WSHSY and CDR2 SAAADI. The CDR3 DNA follows: TGCGCCAGCAGAGAATGGGGGGATGGCTACACCTTC. It yields the protein CASREWGDGYTF.

V and J are TRBV10-3 and TRBJ1-1, with D hard to call. Trimming cost V 10 bases and J 4 bases, with 16 bases left between them. The germline gives CDR1 ENHRY, CDR2 SYGVKD. This CDR3 is built from 13 residues. As DNA, the CDR3 is TGTGCCACCCGGGTCGATGAGGCCACTGAAGCTTTCTTT. Translation: CATRVDEATEAFF.

The V and J genes are TRBV18 and TRBJ2-4; D might be TRBD2 (6 bases). Germline CDR1 reads KGHSH; CDR2 reads LQKENI. Trimming removed 3 bases from V and 0 bases from J, with 15 bases in between. The CDR3 consists of 17 residues. This CDR3 reads CASSPPTRAGAKNIQYF. CDR3 DNA sequence: TGTGCCAGCTCACCGCCAACACGAGCGGGAGCCAAAAACATTCAGTACTTC.

The chain couples TRBV18 to TRBJ2-7, with a possible D match to TRBD1 (6 bases). The CDR3 covers 12 residues. V was shortened by 4 bases and J by 5 bases, with 9 bases between the two germline ends. Germline CDR1 reads KGHSH; CDR2 reads LQKENI. The CDR3 DNA reads as TGTGCCAGCTCACAACAGGGAGACGAGCAGTACTTC. This translates into CASSQQGDEQYF.

The chain uses TRBV27 and TRBJ2-1, with 11 bases that match TRBD2. The CDR3 runs 17 residues. The V gene's germline CDR1 is MNHEY and CDR2 SMNVEV (reference sequence). V lost 3 bases to trimming and J lost 6 bases; unmatched junction nucleotides: 10. The CDR3: CASSFTSGSQVGNEQFF. The DNA of the CDR3 is TGTGCCAGCAGTTTTACTAGCGGGAGTCAAGTAGGCAATGAGCAGTTCTTC.

V is TRBV7-9 and J is TRBJ1-1; no definite D call. This CDR3 region has 14 residues. V gave up 1 base and J gave up 6 bases, with 12 bases separating them. Germline values: CDR1 SEHNR, CDR2 FQNEAQ (reference sequence). CDR3 in DNA: TGTGCCAGCAGCTTAGGCCACCTAGACGCTGAAGCTTTCTTT. Its translation is CASSLGHLDAEAFF.

The CDR3 DNA is TGTGCCACCAGTCGTCTTTATACAGGGGGCCCCGGGGAGCTGTTTTTT. Encoded protein: CATSRLYTGGPGELFF. The V and J genes are TRBV24-1 and TRBJ2-2; 9 bases fit TRBD1. Germline CDR1 KGHDR, CDR2 SFDVKD. This CDR3 has 16 amino acids. Unmatched junction bases numbered 10, after V lost 6 bases and J lost 6 bases.

The chain is built from TRBV18 and TRBJ2-1, with TRBD2 identical over 7 bases. CDR1 KGHSH and CDR2 LQKENI come from the germline V gene. The V gene end was trimmed by 1 base and the J gene end by 4 bases; junction bases not matched to a gene: 13. The CDR3 contains 18 residues. This chain's CDR3 is CASSPQPLGGGPYNEQFF. As DNA, the CDR3 is TGTGCCAGCTCACCACAACCCCTGGGGGGAGGGCCTTACAATGAGCAGTTCTTC.

The chain joins TRBV3-1 (or the pseudogene TRBV3-2) to TRBJ1-4; TRBD1 matches at 9 bases. Germline V CDR1 and CDR2: LGHDT, YNNKEL (reference sequence). J lost 12 bases, V lost 4 bases, and 18 bases had no gene match. CDR3 size: 17 residues. The CDR3 sequence: CASSRGTGSFRGLELFF. In DNA, the CDR3 is TGTGCCAGCAGCCGCGGGACAGGGAGCTTTCGGGGGTTGGAACTGTTTTTT.

The chain joins TRBV11-2 to TRBJ1-5; D is unresolved. Germline V gene sequence: CDR1 SGHAT, CDR2 FQNNGV. CDR3 length: 15 amino acids. The V end lost 1 base, the J end lost 2 bases, and 9 bases lay between the germline ends. Written as DNA, the CDR3 is TGTGCCAGCAGCTTAGGGCGGGGAGGCAATCAGCCCCAGCATTTT. This translates into CASSLGRGGNQPQHF.

The V call is TRBV3-1 (or the pseudogene TRBV3-2), the J call TRBJ2-1, with D perhaps matching TRBD2 (5 bases). With 4 bases removed from V and 10 bases from J, the gap between germline ends came to 11 bases. The germline V gene encodes CDR1 LGHDT and CDR2 YNNKEL (reference sequence). The CDR3 runs 12 residues. The chain's CDR3 is CASSRLGDEQFF. The CDR3 DNA reads TGTGCCAGCAGCCGGCTGGGAGACGAGCAGTTCTTC.

The J gene is TRBJ2-1, the V gene TRBV24-1, with 9 bases lining up with TRBD1. The CDR3 runs to 16 residues. V shed 2 bases, J shed 4 bases, and the junction held 5 bases outside the gene matches. Germline V lookup: CDR1 KGHDR, CDR2 SFDVKD. CDR3 amino acids: CATSDSDRGLYNEQFF. The CDR3 DNA is TGTGCCACCAGTGATTCGGACAGGGGTCTATACAATGAGCAGTTCTTC.

The gene calls are TRBV19 and TRBJ1-5; 9 bases align to TRBD1. The germline CDR1 and CDR2 sequences are LNHDA and SQIVND (reference sequence). V lost 9 bases and J lost 2; bases outside the gene matches: 2. The CDR3 is 13 amino acids. In DNA form, the CDR3 reads TGTGCCAGGACAGGGGGACGCAATCAGCCCCAGCATTTT. Translating it yields CARTGGRNQPQHF.

The chain carries TRBV5-8 and TRBJ1-5, with 7 bases identical to TRBD1. Trimming at V came to 4 bases and at J to 3 bases, leaving 4 bases not matched to a gene. CDR3 size: 14 residues. CDR1 and CDR2 from the germline V gene are SGHTS and YDEGEE. The CDR3 sequence: CASSGTAYNQPQHF. The CDR3 nucleotides are TGTGCCAGCAGCGGGACAGCTTACAATCAGCCCCAGCATTTT.

The chain has TRBV4-1 and TRBJ2-7; the D gene is possibly TRBD1 (6 bases). CDR1 is MGHRA and CDR2 is YSYEKL in the germline V gene. V lost 3 bases to trimming and J lost 4 bases, with 19 bases between them. The CDR3 runs 16 residues. The DNA of the CDR3 is TGCGCCAGCAGCCAGCACGACGGGACATCCTTATACGAGCAGTACTTC. It is translated as CASSQHDGTSLYEQYF.

This chain connects TRBV7-9 to TRBJ1-2, with TRBD1 matching over 7 bases. This CDR3 comprises 17 residues. The germline V gene encodes CDR1 SEHNR and CDR2 FQNEAQ (reference sequence). V trimming: 5 bases; J trimming: 2 bases; junction bases outside the gene matches: 14. DNA of the CDR3: TGTGCCAGCAGCACACCCTCCCCGGACAGGAGGAACTATGGCTACACCTTC. Translating it yields CASSTPSPDRRNYGYTF. The whole variable domain, remainder taken from reference TRBV7-9 and TRBJ1-2, is DTGVSQNPRHKITKRGQNVTFRCDPISEHNRLYWYRQTLGQGPEFLTYFQNEAQLEKSRLLSDRFSAERPKGSFSTLEIQRTEQGDSAMYLCASSTPSPDRRNYGYTFGSGTRLTVV.

The gene calls are TRBV7-7 and TRBJ2-3; the D gene is possibly TRBD2 (5 bases). The CDR3 spans 13 residues. Germline values: CDR1 SSHAT, CDR2 FNYEAQ (reference sequence). The V gene lost 3 bases and the J gene lost 6 bases, with 10 bases spanning the gap. CDR3 amino acids: CASSFGAADTQYF. The CDR3 coding sequence is TGTGCCAGCAGCTTTGGAGCGGCGGATACGCAGTATTTT.

The genes are TRBV18 and TRBJ2-5; 10 bases are shared with TRBD2. V shed 3 bases and J 2 bases; nucleotides not matched to a gene: 3. CDR1 and CDR2 from the germline V gene are KGHSH and LQKENI. This CDR3 spans 15 amino acids. The CDR3 loop is CASSPLAGEQETQYF. As DNA, the CDR3 is TGTGCCAGCTCACCTCTAGCGGGGGAACAAGAGACCCAGTACTTC.

The chain employs TRBV5-1 and TRBJ2-1; perhaps TRBD2 as D (6 bases). The CDR3 contains 17 residues. Trimming left V 0 bases short and J 6 bases short, with 19 bases between. CDR1 is SGHRS and CDR2 is YFSETQ in the germline V gene. The CDR3 reads CASSLARRAQIRNEQFF. In nucleotides, the CDR3 is TGCGCCAGCAGCTTGGCTCGGAGGGCCCAAATTCGCAATGAGCAGTTCTTC.

The chain joins TRBV10-3 to TRBJ2-7; no clear D. Trimming stripped 0 bases from V and 3 bases from J, with 9 bases between. CDR1 and CDR2 (germline): ENHRY, SYGVKD. CDR3 length equals 14 residues. CDR3 in DNA: TGTGCCATCAGTGAGTCCTGGCAGGTCTACGAGCAGTACTTC. Protein: CAISESWQVYEQYF.

CDR3 sequence reads: CASSWTGKAYNEQFF. The CDR3 DNA is TGTGCCAGCAGCTGGACAGGGAAGGCCTACAATGAGCAGTTCTTC. This sequence joins TRBV7-9 and TRBJ2-1; 8 bases fit TRBD1. CDR1 is SEHNR, CDR2 FQNEAQ, per germline (reference sequence). The CDR3 is 15 residues long. V shed 4 bases, J shed 2 bases, and the junction held 4 bases outside the gene matches.

This chain links TRBV27 with TRBJ1-4; a weak D match, TRBD1 (5 bases). Germline assignment: CDR1 MNHEY and CDR2 SMNVEV (reference sequence). V was trimmed by 5 bases and J by 4 bases, leaving 11 bases between them. The CDR3 spans 14 residues. The CDR3 bases are TGTGCCAGCAGTCGACAGTCAAGTAATGAAAAACTGTTTTTT. Its translation: CASSRQSSNEKLFF. Variable domain in full (rest from reference TRBV27 and TRBJ1-4): EAQVTQNPRYLITVTGKKLTVTCSQNMNHEYMSWYRQDPGLGLRQIYYSMNVEVTDKGDVPEGYKVSRKEKRNFPLILESPSPNQTSLYFCASSRQSSNEKLFFGSGTQLSVL.

The V call is TRBV6-4, the J call TRBJ2-6, with unresolved D. Between the trimmed V and J ends, which lost 4 bases and 0 bases, there was a span of 4 bases. CDR3 size: 14 residues. Germline CDR1 is MRHNA and CDR2 is SNTAGT. The CDR3 nucleotides are TGTGCCAGCAGTGCCGTCTCTGGGGCCAACGTCCTGACTTTC. Its translation is CASSAVSGANVLTF.